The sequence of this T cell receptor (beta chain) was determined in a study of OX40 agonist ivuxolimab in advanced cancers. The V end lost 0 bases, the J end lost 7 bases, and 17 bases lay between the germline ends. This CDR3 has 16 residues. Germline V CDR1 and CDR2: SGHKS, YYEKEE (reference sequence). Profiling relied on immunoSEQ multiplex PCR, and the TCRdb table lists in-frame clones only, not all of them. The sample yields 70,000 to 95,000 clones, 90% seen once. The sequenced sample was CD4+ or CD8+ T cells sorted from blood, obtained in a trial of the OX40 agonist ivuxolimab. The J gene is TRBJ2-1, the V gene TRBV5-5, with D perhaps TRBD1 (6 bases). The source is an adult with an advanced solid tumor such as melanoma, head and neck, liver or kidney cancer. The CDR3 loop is CASSLENHRDRNEQFF. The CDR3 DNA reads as TGTGCCAGCAGCTTGGAAAATCACAGGGATCGGAATGAGCAGTTCTTC.